Presented here are 14 T cell receptor beta chains from one specimen sequenced in a study of control samples from healthy donors and cancer patients. Profiled with immunoSEQ multiplex PCR; TCRdb holds only in-frame clones, not every one. The repertoire holds 35,000 to 55,000 clones, with 80% to 95% as singletons. The sample was PBMCs. The receptors here all came from a woman in her thirties or forties with head and neck cancer.

The chain is built from TRBV7-9 and TRBJ1-2, with D unresolved. The germline CDR1 and CDR2 sequences are SEHNR and FQNEAQ (reference sequence). The CDR3 runs 14 residues. V was clipped by 6 bases and J by 4 bases, with 15 bases between them. The CDR3 loop is CASSSDLGGYGYTF. In nucleotides, the CDR3 is TGTGCCAGCAGTTCCGACTTGGGCGGCTATGGCTACACCTTC.

The CDR3 DNA reads as TGTGCCAGCAGCCCGACCCAGATGACTGAAGCTTTCTTT. Translated: CASSPTQMTEAFF. The chain uses TRBV7-3 and TRBJ1-1; D is undetermined. There are 13 residues in the CDR3. Germline CDR1 and CDR2: SGHTA and FQGTGA. V lost 5 bases to trimming and J lost 5 bases, with 12 bases between them.

This clone was detected once. The chain is built from TRBV30 and TRBJ2-3; 8 positions match TRBD2. From germline, CDR1 is GTSNPN and CDR2 SVGIG (reference sequence). Unmatched junction bases numbered 10, after V lost 2 bases and J lost 6 bases. The CDR3 runs to 15 residues. The CDR3: CAWSPPGGEPDTQYF. The CDR3, as DNA: TGTGCCTGGAGTCCCCCGGGAGGGGAACCGGATACGCAGTATTTT.

The gene calls are TRBV13 and TRBJ2-3; D is uncertain. Trimming took 5 bases from V and 6 from J, leaving 18 bases between them. Germline lookup yields CDR1 PRHDT and CDR2 FYEKMQ (reference sequence). This CDR3 is 15 amino acids long. The CDR3 DNA is TGTGCCAGCAGCCCACGTGAGGCCTTGGTCGATACGCAGTATTTT. This translates into CASSPREALVDTQYF. Drawing the rest from reference TRBV13 and TRBJ2-3, the complete variable domain is AAGVIQSPRHLIKEKRETATLKCYPIPRHDTVYWYQQGPGQDPQFLISFYEKMQSDKGSIPDRFSAQQFSDYHSELNMSSLELGDSALYFCASSPREALVDTQYFGPGTRLTVL.

This chain links TRBV19 with TRBJ2-3; D ambiguous. The CDR3 loop spans 12 amino acids. Germline V gene data show CDR1 as LNHDA and CDR2 as SQIVND (reference sequence). V lost 10 bases and J lost 2, with 10 bases in between. This chain's CDR3 is CAIRGSTDTQYF. Written as DNA, the CDR3 is TGTGCCATCCGCGGCTCCACAGATACGCAGTATTTT.

This sequence joins TRBV18 and TRBJ1-1; D unresolved. Trimming pared 5 bases from V and 1 base from J, leaving 8 bases between. From germline, CDR1 is KGHSH and CDR2 LQKENI. The CDR3 length is 13 residues. The CDR3 DNA sequence: TGTGCCAGCTCATTCCCAGGGAACACTGAAGCTTTCTTT. As protein: CASSFPGNTEAFF.

By frequency in the sample, this clone is large. This chain connects TRBV6-5 to TRBJ1-1; TRBD1 agrees at 7 bases. V trimming: 6 bases; J trimming: 4 bases; junction bases outside the gene matches: 8. The CDR3 has 14 residues. Germline V CDR1 and CDR2: MNHEY, SVGAGI. The CDR3 here is CASRRQGSVTEAFF. In DNA, the CDR3 is TGTGCCAGCAGGCGACAGGGATCCGTCACTGAAGCTTTCTTT.

The chain is built from TRBV5-1 and TRBJ1-2; no reliable D call. CDR3 size: 14 residues. Trimming left V 0 bases short and J 4 bases short, with 10 bases between. Germline V gives CDR1 SGHRS, CDR2 YFSETQ. CDR3 DNA: TGCGCCAGCAGCTTGGTATGGGGAGGCTATGGCTACACCTTC. Its translation is CASSLVWGGYGYTF.

V gene TRBV5-1 combines with J gene TRBJ2-7; D might be TRBD1 (5 bases). CDR3 size: 15 residues. Germline V gene data show CDR1 as SGHRS and CDR2 as YFSETQ. Trimming took 0 bases from V and 4 from J, leaving 14 bases between them. CDR3 coding DNA: TGCGCCAGCAGCTTGGTTGCAGGGTCCGGGTACGAGCAGTACTTC. Its protein product is CASSLVAGSGYEQYF.

The CDR3: CASSFPSGSHEQYF. For the CDR3, the DNA is TGCGCCAGCAGCTTCCCTAGCGGGAGTCACGAGCAGTACTTC. This rearrangement joins TRBV5-1 to TRBJ2-7, with TRBD2 matching 10 bases. With V trimmed by 2 bases and J by 5 bases, 4 bases remained unmatched. This CDR3 contains 14 residues. Germline values: CDR1 SGHRS, CDR2 YFSETQ.

The chain is built from TRBV28 and TRBJ1-2; 7 nucleotides match TRBD1. The CDR3 length is 15 residues. Germline values: CDR1 MDHEN, CDR2 SYDVKM. J gave up 8 bases and V 6 bases, and 15 bases lay outside the gene matches. The CDR3 loop reads CASRGTVPPAVGYTF. In DNA form, the CDR3 reads TGTGCCAGCAGGGGGACAGTCCCTCCGGCGGTGGGCTACACCTTC.

The chain is built from TRBV27 and TRBJ1-5; 7 bases line up with TRBD1. CDR3 length: 13 residues. Germline loops: CDR1 MNHEY, CDR2 SMNVEV (reference sequence). The junction had 3 bases not matched to a gene; V was cut back by 6 bases and J by 4 bases. The DNA of the CDR3 is TGTGCCAGCAGCAGGGGGAGGAATCAGCCCCAGCATTTT. This translates into CASSRGRNQPQHF.

The chain uses TRBV28 and TRBJ2-7; tentatively, D is TRBD1 (6 bases). V lost 7 bases to trimming and J lost 6 bases, with 13 bases between them. Germline V gene data show CDR1 as MDHEN and CDR2 as SYDVKM. The CDR3 is 12 residues long. CDR3 nucleotides: TGTGCCAGCACCCCCCCCAGGGGCGAGCAGTACTTC. It specifies CASTPPRGEQYF. The variable domain in full, completed from reference TRBV28 and TRBJ2-7, reads DVKVTQSSRYLVKRTGEKVFLECVQDMDHENMFWYRQDPGLGLRLIYFSYDVKMKEKGDIPEGYSVSREKKERFSLILESASTNQTSMYLCASTPPRGEQYFGPGTRLTVT.

This chain connects TRBV20-1 to TRBJ2-5, with 9 bases matching TRBD2. Losses at the gene ends were 3 bases for V and 5 bases for J; bases not matched to a gene: 7. CDR3 size: 14 residues. Per germline, CDR1 DFQATT and CDR2 SNEGSKA (reference sequence). CDR3 sequence: CSASGLAGSETQYF. The CDR3 bases are TGCAGTGCTAGTGGGCTAGCGGGATCGGAGACCCAGTACTTC.